Sequencing of this TCR beta chain was carried out in a study of siplizumab effects on memory and regulatory T cells. The data were produced by immunoSEQ multiplex PCR, yet TCRdb's version contains in-frame clones alone and is incomplete. Of approximately 100,000 clones in the sample, about 90% were seen once. Notes on the study in general: Under siplizumab, alloreactive sequences traced to unstimulated CD4+ memory cells were significantly reduced. There appeared to be greater diversity in naive T cells than in memory cells, and naive T cells seemed major contributors to the alloresponse. Researchers could map only a minor fraction of alloreactive clones to unstimulated subsets.

This CDR3 spans 15 amino acids. Germline values: CDR1 MNHEY, CDR2 SVGAGI. Trimming stripped 0 bases from V and 5 bases from J, with 13 bases between. A note on this clone: Its specificity is unknown.

This rearrangement joins TRBV6-5 to TRBJ1-2; D call uncertain. This receptor was taken from a human donor in good health. Some clones in this sample may be carry-over from other donors' samples. The sample taken for sequencing was CD4+ T cells sorted from blood. The CDR3, as DNA: TGTGCCAGCAGTTACTCGATAGATCCGAGTTATGGCTACACCTTC. It codes for CASSYSIDPSYGYTF.